This T cell receptor (beta chain) stems from a study of T-cell reconstitution after alpha-beta-depleted transplantation in children listed by TCRdb under 2016. General notes on the study: The study quantitatively tracked T-cell immune reconstitution after TCRalphabeta/CD19-depleted allogeneic hematopoietic cell transplantation in children using TCR repertoire profiling.

The CDR3, from cysteine to phenylalanine, totals 12 residues. Only CDR3 DNA is held: 36 bases, read in frame from base 1. Trimmed from V: 8 bases; trimmed from J: 7 bases; junction bases lacking a gene match: 3. According to the germline V gene, CDR1 reads LGHNA and CDR2 reads YSLEER. Turning to this clonotype: Its antigen is not yet known. No quality values exist for individual bases; no much larger clone is one base distant.

Library preparation was by PCR. The data were produced on an Illumina HiSeq 2500. Molecular barcoding was employed in the preparation of TCR libraries, with unique molecular identifiers being used to normalize TCRbeta repertoire quantification. TCRdb reanalyzed the raw reads on its own, using fastp at Q25 for trimming and MiXCR for clone calling, and kept in-frame beta chains. Entries are consolidated by CDR3 protein sequence, retaining the most common genes and DNA. This sample holds 640,000 or so distinct CDR3 sequences; about 15% were observed only once. Jointly, the top ten make up 1.1% of the sample.

The sequence links TRBV4-3 to TRBJ2-1, with 9 bases aligning to TRBD1. Here the sequenced sample was PBMCs from the stem cell graft donor, taken from the stem cell graft. This sequence was found in a human donor who donated a stem cell graft to a child with acute myeloid leukemia. The CDR3 region reads CASRGTGNEQFF. The nucleotide sequence reads as follows: TGCGCCAGCCGAGGGACAGGGAATGAGCAGTTCTTC.